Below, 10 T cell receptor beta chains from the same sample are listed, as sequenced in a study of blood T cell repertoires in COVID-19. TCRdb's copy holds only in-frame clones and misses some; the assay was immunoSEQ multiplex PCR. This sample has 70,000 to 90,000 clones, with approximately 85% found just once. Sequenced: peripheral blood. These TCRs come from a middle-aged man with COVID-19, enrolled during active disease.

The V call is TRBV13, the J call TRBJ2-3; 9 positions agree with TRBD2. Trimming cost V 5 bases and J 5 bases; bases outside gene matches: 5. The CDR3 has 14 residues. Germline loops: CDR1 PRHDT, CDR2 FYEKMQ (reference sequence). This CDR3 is CASSTRLAEDTQYF. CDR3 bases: TGTGCCAGCAGCACACGACTAGCGGAAGATACGCAGTATTTT.

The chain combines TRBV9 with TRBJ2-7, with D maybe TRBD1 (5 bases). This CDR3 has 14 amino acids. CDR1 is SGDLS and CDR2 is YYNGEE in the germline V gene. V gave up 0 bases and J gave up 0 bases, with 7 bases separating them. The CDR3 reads CASSVGQSSYEQYF. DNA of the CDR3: TGTGCCAGCAGCGTAGGACAGTCCTCCTACGAGCAGTACTTC.

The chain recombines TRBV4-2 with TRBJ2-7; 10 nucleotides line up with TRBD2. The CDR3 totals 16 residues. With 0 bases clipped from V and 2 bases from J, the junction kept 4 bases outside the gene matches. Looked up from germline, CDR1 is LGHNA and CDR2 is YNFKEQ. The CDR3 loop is CASSQEWTSGPYEQYF. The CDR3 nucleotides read TGTGCCAGCAGCCAAGAGTGGACTAGCGGCCCCTACGAGCAGTACTTC.

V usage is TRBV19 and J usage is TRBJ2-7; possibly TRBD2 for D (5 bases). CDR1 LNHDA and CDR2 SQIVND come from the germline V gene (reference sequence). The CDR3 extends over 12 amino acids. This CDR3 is CASSGGTYEQYF. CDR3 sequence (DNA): TGTGCTTCGAGCGGAGGAACCTACGAGCAGTACTTC.

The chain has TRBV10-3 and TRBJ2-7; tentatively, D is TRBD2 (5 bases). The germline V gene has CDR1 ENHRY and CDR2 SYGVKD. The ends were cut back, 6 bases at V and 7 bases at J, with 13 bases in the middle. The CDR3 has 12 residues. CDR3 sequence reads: CAISDGEGEQYF. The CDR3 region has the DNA TGTGCCATCAGCGACGGGGAAGGTGAGCAGTACTTC.

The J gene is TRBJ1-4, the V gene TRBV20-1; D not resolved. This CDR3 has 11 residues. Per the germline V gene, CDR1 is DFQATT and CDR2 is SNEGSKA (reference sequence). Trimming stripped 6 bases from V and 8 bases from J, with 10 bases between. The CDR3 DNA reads TGCAGTGCGAGCCTCTGGGAAAAACTGTTTTTT. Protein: CSASLWEKLFF.

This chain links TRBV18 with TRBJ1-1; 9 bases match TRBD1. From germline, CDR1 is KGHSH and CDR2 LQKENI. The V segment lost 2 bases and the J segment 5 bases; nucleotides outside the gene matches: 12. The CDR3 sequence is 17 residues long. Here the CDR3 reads CASSPARTGVSGTEAFF. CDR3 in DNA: TGTGCCAGCTCACCAGCCAGGACAGGGGTCTCAGGGACTGAAGCTTTCTTT.

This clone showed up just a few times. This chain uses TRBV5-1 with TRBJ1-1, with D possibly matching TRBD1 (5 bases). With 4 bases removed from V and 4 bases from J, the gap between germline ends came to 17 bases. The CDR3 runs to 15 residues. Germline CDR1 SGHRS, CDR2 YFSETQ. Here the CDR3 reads CASSGRGSMGTEAFF. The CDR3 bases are TGCGCCAGCAGCGGGAGGGGTTCTATGGGCACTGAAGCTTTCTTT.

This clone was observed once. CDR3 DNA sequence: TGTGCCAGCAGTTCTGACAGGGGACCCGTCAATCAGCCCCAGCATTTT. It encodes CASSSDRGPVNQPQHF. The chain is built from TRBV7-9 and TRBJ1-5, with 8 bases matching TRBD1. V lost 6 bases, J lost 3 bases, and 10 bases stayed unmatched. Germline values: CDR1 SEHNR, CDR2 FQNEAQ (reference sequence). The CDR3 is 16 amino acids. The full variable domain, in which reference TRBV7-9 and TRBJ1-5 provide the parts outside the CDR3, is DTGVSQNPRHKITKRGQNVTFRCDPISEHNRLYWYRQTLGQGPEFLTYFQNEAQLEKSRLLSDRFSAERPKGSFSTLEIQRTEQGDSAMYLCASSSDRGPVNQPQHFGDGTRLSIL.

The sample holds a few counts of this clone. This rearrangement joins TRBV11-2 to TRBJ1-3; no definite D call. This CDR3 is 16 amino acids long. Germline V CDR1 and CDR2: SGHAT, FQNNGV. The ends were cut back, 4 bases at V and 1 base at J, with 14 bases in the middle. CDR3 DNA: TGTGCCAGCAGCTCTCGATGGACTTCATCTGGAAACACCATATATTTT. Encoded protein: CASSSRWTSSGNTIYF.